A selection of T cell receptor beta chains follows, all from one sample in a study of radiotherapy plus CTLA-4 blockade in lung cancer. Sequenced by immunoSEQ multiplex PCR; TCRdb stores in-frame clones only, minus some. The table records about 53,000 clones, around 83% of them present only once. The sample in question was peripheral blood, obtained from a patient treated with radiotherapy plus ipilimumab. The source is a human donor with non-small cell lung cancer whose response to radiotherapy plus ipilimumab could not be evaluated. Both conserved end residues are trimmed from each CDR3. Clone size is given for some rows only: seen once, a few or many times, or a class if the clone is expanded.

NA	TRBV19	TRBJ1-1	ASTTGLLSNTEAF
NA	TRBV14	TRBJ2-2	ASSQERSGLAPYNTGELF
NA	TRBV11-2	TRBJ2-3	ASSPLNGRAGLFADTQY
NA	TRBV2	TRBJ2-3	ASTGTETDTQY
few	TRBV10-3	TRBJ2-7	AISESALASYEQY
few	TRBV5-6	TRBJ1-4	ASSLGDNEWVTNEKLF
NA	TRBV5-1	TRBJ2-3	ASSFLPGLAATDTQY
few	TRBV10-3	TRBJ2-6	AISDPGRSSSGANVLT
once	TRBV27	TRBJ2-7	ASRTGTGNSEQY
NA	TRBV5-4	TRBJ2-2	ASSFFTGELF
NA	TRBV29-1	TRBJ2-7	SVEIGLADEQY
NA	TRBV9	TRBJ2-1	ASSVGAREGLATRDYNEQF
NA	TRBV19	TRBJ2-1	ASSPQDRGTAYNEQF
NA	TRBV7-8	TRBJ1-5	ASSLLGQGGNQPQH
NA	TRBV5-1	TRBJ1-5	ASSLDGGNQPQH
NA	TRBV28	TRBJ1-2	ASSGATTYYGYT
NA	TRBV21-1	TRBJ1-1	ASRTLGMQFYRQGRTEAF
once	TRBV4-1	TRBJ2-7	ASSPWGPGGEQY
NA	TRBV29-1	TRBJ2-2	SVDWAPGTGELF
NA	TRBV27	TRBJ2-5	ASSWSSGSGGETQY
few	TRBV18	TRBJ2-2	ASSLGSPLNTGELF
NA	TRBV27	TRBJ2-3	ASSLLGGNTDTQY
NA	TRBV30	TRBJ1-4	AWSVGAGGNEKLF
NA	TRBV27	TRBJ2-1	ASSLAGRQF
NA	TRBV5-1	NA	ASSLVGSSSYEQY
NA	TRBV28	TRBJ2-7	ASSLRGQSYEQY
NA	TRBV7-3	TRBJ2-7	ASSLGQGYYEQY
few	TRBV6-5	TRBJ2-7	ASSYRYEQY
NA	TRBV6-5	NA	ASRIHQGASYEQY
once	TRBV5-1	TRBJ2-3	ASSRAVSGDTQY
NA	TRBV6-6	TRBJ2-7	ASSGQGSYEQY
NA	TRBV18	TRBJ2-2	ASSPRIGTGGTGELF
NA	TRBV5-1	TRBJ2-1	ASSASTWGGYNEQF
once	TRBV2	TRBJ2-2	ASIGAGGVGELF
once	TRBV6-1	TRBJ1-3	ASWDRLGNTIY
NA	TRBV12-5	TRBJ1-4	ASGSRGGTNEKLF
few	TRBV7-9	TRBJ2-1	ASSFPGGASYNEQF
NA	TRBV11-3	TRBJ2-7	ASSVVGGDEQY
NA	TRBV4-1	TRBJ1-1	ASSQDPLRDRGTEAF
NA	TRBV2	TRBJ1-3	ASSEALSGGAGNTIY
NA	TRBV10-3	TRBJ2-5	AISDKGPRGETQY
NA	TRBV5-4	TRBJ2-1	ASSRRGSYNEQF
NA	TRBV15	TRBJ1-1	ATSRATGKNTEAF
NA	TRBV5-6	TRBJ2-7	ASIKAGGEQY
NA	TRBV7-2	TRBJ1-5	ASSLLQGIEPQH
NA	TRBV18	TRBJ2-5	ASSSLGGTQY
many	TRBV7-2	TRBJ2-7	ASRGQGASEQY
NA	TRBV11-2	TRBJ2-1	ASTLTQRGWSSYNEQF
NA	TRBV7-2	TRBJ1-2	ASSLIGQGAFYGYT
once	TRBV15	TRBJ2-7	ATSSADYEQY
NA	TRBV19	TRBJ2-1	ASSPIWDNYNEQF
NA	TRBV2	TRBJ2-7	ASSEGLAREQY
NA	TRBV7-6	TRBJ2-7	ASSLGSGVSKAAYEQY
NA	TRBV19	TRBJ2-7	ASSMGGISYEQY
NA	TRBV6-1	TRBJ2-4	ASSARLAVTMGLAKNIQY
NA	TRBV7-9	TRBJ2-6	ASSLGTAGSGANVLT